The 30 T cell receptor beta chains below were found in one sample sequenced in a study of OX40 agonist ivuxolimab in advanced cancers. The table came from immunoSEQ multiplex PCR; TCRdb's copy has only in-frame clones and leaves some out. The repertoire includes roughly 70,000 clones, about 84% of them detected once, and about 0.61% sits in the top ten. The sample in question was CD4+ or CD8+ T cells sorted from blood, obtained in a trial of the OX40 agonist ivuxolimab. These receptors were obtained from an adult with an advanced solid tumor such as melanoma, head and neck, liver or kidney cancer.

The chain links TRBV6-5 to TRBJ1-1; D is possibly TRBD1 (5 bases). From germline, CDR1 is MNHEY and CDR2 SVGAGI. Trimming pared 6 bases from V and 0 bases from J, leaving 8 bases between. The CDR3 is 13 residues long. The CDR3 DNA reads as TGTGCCAGCAGGACGACAGTGAACACTGAAGCTTTCTTT. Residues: CASRTTVNTEAFF.

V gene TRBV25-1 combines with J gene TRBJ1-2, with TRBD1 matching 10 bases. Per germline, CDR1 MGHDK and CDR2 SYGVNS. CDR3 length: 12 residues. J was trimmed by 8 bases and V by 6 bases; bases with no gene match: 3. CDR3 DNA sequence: TGTGCCAGCAGGACAGGGGGCGGCGGCTACACCTTC. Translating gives CASRTGGGGYTF.

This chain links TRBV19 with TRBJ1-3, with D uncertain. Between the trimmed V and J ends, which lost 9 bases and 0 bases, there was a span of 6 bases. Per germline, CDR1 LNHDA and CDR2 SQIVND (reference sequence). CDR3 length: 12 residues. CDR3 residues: CASVSSGNTIYF. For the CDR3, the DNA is TGTGCCAGCGTCAGCTCTGGAAACACCATATATTTT. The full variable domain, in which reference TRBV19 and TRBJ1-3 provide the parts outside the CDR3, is DGGITQSPKYLFRKEGQNVTLSCEQNLNHDAMYWYRQDPGQGLRLIYYSQIVNDFQKGDIAEGYSVSREKKESFPLTVTSAQKNPTAFYLCASVSSGNTIYFGEGSWLTVV.

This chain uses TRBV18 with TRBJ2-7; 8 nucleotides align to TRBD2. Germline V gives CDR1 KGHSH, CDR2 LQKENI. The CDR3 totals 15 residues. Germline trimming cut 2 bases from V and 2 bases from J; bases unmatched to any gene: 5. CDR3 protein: CASSPIAGGTYEQYF. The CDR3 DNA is TGTGCCAGCTCACCAATCGCGGGGGGAACCTACGAGCAGTACTTC.

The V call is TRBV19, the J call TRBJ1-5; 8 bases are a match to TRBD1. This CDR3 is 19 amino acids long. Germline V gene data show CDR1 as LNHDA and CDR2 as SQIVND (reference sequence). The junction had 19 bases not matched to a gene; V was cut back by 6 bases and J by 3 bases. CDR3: CASSPDREVGQGDNQPQHF. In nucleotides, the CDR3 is TGTGCCAGTAGCCCGGACAGGGAAGTGGGGCAGGGGGACAATCAGCCCCAGCATTTT.

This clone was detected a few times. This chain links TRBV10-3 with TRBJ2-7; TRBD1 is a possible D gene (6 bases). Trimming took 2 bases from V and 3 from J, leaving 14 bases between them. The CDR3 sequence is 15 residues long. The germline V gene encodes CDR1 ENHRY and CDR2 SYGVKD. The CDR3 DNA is TGTGCCATCAGTGAGGGGGACATTGGCTACTACGAGCAGTACTTC. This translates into CAISEGDIGYYEQYF.

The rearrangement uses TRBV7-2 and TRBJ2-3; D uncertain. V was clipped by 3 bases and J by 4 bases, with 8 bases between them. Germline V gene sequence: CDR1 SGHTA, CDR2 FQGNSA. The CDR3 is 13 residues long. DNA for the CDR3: TGTGCCAGCAGCTTGGGCATATCAGATACGCAGTATTTT. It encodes CASSLGISDTQYF.

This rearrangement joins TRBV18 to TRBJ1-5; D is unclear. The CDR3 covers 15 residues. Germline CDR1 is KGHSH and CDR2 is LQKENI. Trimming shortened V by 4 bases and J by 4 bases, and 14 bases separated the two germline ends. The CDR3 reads CASSLPGAANQPQHF. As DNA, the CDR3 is TGTGCCAGCTCACTCCCGGGAGCAGCAAATCAGCCCCAGCATTTT.

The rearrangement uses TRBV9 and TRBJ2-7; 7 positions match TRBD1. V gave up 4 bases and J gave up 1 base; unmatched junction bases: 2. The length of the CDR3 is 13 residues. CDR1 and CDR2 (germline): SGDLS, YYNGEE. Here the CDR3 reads CASSRDSSYEQYF. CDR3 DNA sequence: TGTGCCAGCAGCCGGGACAGTTCCTACGAGCAGTACTTC.

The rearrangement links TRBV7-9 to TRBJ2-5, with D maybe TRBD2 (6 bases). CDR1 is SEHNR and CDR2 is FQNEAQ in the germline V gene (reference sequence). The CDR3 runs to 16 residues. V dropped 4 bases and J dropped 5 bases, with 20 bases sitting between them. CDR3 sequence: CASSSWGDSPRETQYF. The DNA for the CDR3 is TGTGCCAGCAGCTCCTGGGGGGACTCCCCGAGGGAGACCCAGTACTTC.

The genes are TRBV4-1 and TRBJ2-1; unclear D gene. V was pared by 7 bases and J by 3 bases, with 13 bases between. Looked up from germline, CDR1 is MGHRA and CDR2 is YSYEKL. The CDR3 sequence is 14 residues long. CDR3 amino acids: CASTPNPDYNEQFF. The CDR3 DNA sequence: TGCGCCAGCACCCCAAATCCCGACTACAATGAGCAGTTCTTC.

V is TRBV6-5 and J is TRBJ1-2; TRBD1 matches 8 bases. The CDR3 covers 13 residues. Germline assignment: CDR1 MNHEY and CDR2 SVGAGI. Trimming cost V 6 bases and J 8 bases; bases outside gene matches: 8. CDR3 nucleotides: TGTGCCAGCAGATTTTGGACAGGGAACGGCTACACCTTC. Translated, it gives CASRFWTGNGYTF.

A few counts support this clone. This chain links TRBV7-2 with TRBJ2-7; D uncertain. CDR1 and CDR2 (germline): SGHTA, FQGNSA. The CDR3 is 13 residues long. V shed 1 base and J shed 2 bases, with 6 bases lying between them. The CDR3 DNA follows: TGTGCCAGCAGCTTAGGGTCCGCCTACGAGCAGTACTTC. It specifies CASSLGSAYEQYF.

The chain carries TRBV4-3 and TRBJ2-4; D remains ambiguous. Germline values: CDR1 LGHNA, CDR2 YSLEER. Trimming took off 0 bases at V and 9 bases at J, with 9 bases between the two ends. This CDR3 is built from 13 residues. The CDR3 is CASSQEPGPIQYF. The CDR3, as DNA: TGCGCCAGCAGCCAAGAACCCGGACCCATTCAGTACTTC.

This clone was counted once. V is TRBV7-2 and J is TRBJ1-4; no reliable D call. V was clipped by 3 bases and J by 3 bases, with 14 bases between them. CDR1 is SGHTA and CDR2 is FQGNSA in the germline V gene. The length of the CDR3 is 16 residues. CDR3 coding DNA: TGTGCCAGCAGCTTCAGGACGGGGATGGCTAATGAAAAACTGTTTTTT. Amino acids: CASSFRTGMANEKLFF. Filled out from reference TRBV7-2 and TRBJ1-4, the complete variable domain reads GAGVSQSPSNKVTEKGKDVELRCDPISGHTALYWYRQSLGQGLEFLIYFQGNSAPDKSGLPSDRFSAERTGGSVSTLTIQRTQQEDSAVYLCASSFRTGMANEKLFFGSGTQLSVL.

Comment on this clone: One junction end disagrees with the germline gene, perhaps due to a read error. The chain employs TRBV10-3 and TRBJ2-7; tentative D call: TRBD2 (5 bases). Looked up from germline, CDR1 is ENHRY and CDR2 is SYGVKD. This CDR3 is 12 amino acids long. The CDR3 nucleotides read TGTGCCATCAGTGGGGAAGCGGACCCTCCCGACTTC. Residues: CAISGEADPPDF.

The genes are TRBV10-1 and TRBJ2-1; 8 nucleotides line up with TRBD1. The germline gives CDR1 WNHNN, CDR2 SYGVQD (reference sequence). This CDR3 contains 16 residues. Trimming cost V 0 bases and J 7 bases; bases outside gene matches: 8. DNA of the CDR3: TGCGCCAGCAGTGAGTCAATCCCAGGGGGCTTAAATGAGCAGTTCTTC. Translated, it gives CASSESIPGGLNEQFF.

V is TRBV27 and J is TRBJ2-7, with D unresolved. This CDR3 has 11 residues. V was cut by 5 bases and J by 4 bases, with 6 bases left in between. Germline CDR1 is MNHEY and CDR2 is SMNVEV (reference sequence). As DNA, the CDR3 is TGTGCCAGCAGTCCTCCATACGAGCAGTACTTC. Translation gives CASSPPYEQYF.

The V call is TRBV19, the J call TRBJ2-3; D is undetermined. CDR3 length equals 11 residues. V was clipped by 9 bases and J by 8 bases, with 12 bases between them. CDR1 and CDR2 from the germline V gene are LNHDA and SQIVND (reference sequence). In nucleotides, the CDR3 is TGTGCCAGCCCAAATTGTGGTACGCAGTATTTT. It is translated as CASPNCGTQYF.

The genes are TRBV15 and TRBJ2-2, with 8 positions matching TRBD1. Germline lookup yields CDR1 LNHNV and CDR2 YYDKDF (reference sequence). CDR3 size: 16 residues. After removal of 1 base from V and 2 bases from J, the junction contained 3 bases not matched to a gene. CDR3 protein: CATSRAGQGNTGELFF. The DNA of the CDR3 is TGTGCCACCAGCAGAGCAGGACAGGGTAACACCGGGGAGCTGTTTTTT.

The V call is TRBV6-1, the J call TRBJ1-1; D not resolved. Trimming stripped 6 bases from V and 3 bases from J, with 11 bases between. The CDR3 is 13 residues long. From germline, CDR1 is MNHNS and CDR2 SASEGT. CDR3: CASRGLWYTEAFF. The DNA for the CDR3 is TGTGCCAGCAGAGGGCTCTGGTACACTGAAGCTTTCTTT.

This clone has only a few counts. The CDR3 loop is CASVSRSSGNTIYF. CDR3 nucleotides: TGTGCCAGTGTTAGCAGAAGCTCTGGAAACACCATATATTTT. The chain uses TRBV19 and TRBJ1-3; D unresolved. Trimming cost V 8 bases and J 0 bases, with 11 bases left between them. This CDR3 contains 14 residues. Germline CDR1 and CDR2: LNHDA and SQIVND (reference sequence). Filled out from reference TRBV19 and TRBJ1-3, the complete variable domain reads DGGITQSPKYLFRKEGQNVTLSCEQNLNHDAMYWYRQDPGQGLRLIYYSQIVNDFQKGDIAEGYSVSREKKESFPLTVTSAQKNPTAFYLCASVSRSSGNTIYFGEGSWLTVV.

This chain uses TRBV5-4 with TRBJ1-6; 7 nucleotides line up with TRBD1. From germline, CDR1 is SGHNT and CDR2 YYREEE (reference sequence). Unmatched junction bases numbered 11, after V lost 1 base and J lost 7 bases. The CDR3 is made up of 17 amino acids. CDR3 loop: CASSLRSTGVFNSPLHF. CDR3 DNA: TGTGCCAGCAGCTTGCGTAGTACAGGGGTGTTCAATTCACCCCTCCACTTT.

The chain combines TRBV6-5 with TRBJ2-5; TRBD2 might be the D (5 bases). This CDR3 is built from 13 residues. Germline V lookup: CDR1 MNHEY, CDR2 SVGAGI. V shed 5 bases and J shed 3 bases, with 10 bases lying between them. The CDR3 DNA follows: TGTGCCAGCAGTCAGACTAACGAAGAGACCCAGTACTTC. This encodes CASSQTNEETQYF.

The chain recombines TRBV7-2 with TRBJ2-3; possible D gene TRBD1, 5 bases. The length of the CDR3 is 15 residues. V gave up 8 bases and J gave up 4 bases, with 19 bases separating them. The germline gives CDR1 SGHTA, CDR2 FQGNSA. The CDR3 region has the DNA TGTGCCAGCCCCCCAAGGGCAGGGATGCCAGATACGCAGTATTTT. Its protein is CASPPRAGMPDTQYF.

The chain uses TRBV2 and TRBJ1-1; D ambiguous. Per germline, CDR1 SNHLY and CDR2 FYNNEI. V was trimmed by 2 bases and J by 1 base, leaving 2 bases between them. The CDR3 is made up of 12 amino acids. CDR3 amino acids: CASSEWNTEAFF. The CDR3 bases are TGTGCCAGCAGTGAATGGAACACTGAAGCTTTCTTT. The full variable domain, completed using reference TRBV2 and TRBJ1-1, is EPEVTQTPSHQVTQMGQEVILRCVPISNHLYFYWYRQILGQKVEFLVSFYNNEISEKSEIFDDQFSVERPDGSNFTLKIRSTKLEDSAMYFCASSEWNTEAFFGQGTRLTVV.

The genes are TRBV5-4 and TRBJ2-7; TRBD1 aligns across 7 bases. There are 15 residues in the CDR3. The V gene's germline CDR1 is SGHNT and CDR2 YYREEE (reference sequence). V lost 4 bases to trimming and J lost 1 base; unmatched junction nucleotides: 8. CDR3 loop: CASSQMKTGSYEQYF. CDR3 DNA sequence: TGTGCCAGCAGCCAAATGAAGACAGGGTCCTACGAGCAGTACTTC.

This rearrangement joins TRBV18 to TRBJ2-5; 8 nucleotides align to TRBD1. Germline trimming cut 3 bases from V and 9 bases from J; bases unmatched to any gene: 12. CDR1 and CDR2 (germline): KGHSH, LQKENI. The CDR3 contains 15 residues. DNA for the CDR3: TGTGCCAGCTCACCTGGGACAGGCGACATAGCGGCCCAGTACTTC. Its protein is CASSPGTGDIAAQYF.

CDR3: CASSEGARRTF. CDR3 nucleotides: TGTGCCAGCAGTGAGGGGGCCCGGCGCACCTTC. This chain uses TRBV25-1 with TRBJ1-2; weak D call: TRBD1 (6 bases). Germline V gene lookup returns CDR1 MGHDK and CDR2 SYGVNS. V gave up 3 bases and J gave up 13 bases, with 12 bases separating them. The CDR3 sequence is 11 residues long.

The CDR3 protein is CASSTDRIYGYTF. The CDR3 DNA is TGTGCCAGCTCAACGGACAGGATCTATGGCTACACCTTC. The chain is built from TRBV18 and TRBJ1-2; 7 nucleotides agree with TRBD1. The CDR3 loop spans 13 amino acids. From germline, CDR1 is KGHSH and CDR2 LQKENI. V was clipped by 5 bases and J by 4 bases; unmatched bases: 4.